This T cell receptor (beta chain) was identified during a study of identical twins. Whole-study findings and limits: Cord blood beta clonotypes that were abundant carried fewer insertions, and memory repertoires showed no such trend.

The V gene lost 3 bases and the J gene lost 0 bases, with 9 bases spanning the gap. The CDR3 is 14 residues long. Comment on this clonotype: Its antigen is unknown.

Template switching added a universal primer site, and cDNA bore unique molecular identifiers. TCRdb recomputed calls from the 5' RACE reads with MiXCR, one row per CDR3 protein. The sample consists of 540,000 or so distinct CDR3 sequences, about a fifth of them appearing once. Donors were all healthy Caucasians. The same sample was also used in a study of yellow fever vaccine responses in identical twins.

The sample was CD4+ T cells sorted from blood. This chain connects TRBV12-3 or TRBV12-4 to TRBJ2-7; the D gene is possibly TRBD1 (6 bases). The TCR sequence derives from a young woman in good health. CDR3 in DNA: TGTGCCAGCAGTTTCAACAGGGTCTCCTACGAGCAGTACTTC. As protein: CASSFNRVSYEQYF.